The 20 T cell receptor beta chains presented below share a single source sample, sequenced in a study of blood T cell repertoires in COVID-19. The protocol was immunoSEQ multiplex PCR, while the TCRdb copy is restricted to in-frame clones and leaves out a portion. Of about 490,000 clones listed, approximately 85% are singletons. Sequencing used peripheral blood. The receptors were gathered from a human donor in a cohort sampled during active COVID-19.

The chain links TRBV30 to TRBJ2-1, with D perhaps TRBD2 (7 bases). The CDR3 covers 14 residues. From germline, CDR1 is GTSNPN and CDR2 SVGIG (reference sequence). The ends were cut back, 2 bases at V and 3 bases at J, with 11 bases in the middle. CDR3 region: CAWSSGGRYNEQFF. The CDR3 DNA reads TGTGCCTGGAGTTCCGGGGGGCGCTACAATGAGCAGTTCTTC.

This chain links TRBV5-4 with TRBJ2-7; TRBD1 matches 10 bases. Per germline, CDR1 SGHNT and CDR2 YYREEE (reference sequence). V lost 4 bases and J lost 4; bases outside the gene matches: 11. There are 16 residues in the CDR3. The CDR3 nucleotides are TGTGCCAGCAGCCTCATGGCAGGACAGGGGGTTTACGAGCAGTACTTC. Translating gives CASSLMAGQGVYEQYF.

This clone was observed many times. V gene TRBV19 combines with J gene TRBJ2-6; tentatively, D is TRBD1 (6 bases). Per the germline V gene, CDR1 is LNHDA and CDR2 is SQIVND (reference sequence). The V and J ends lost 6 bases and 4 bases respectively, with 13 bases between them. This CDR3 has 15 residues. DNA of the CDR3: TGTGCCAGTAGGCAACAGGGACCCGGGGCCAACGTCCTGACTTTC. As protein: CASRQQGPGANVLTF.

To note about this clone: Other DNA variants within this sample encode the same CDR3. The chain uses TRBV2 and TRBJ2-3; 8 bases match TRBD2. CDR3 length equals 15 residues. V dropped 6 bases and J dropped 1; count of bases not matched to a gene: 6. Germline CDR1 SNHLY, CDR2 FYNNEI. Written as DNA, the CDR3 is TGTGCCAGCAGCCCATTGACTAGCGGCACAGATACGCAGTATTTT. Translation gives CASSPLTSGTDTQYF. Looking up the rest from reference TRBV2 and TRBJ2-3 gives the full variable domain: EPEVTQTPSHQVTQMGQEVILRCVPISNHLYFYWYRQILGQKVEFLVSFYNNEISEKSEIFDDQFSVERPDGSNFTLKIRSTKLEDSAMYFCASSPLTSGTDTQYFGPGTRLTVL.

The chain recombines TRBV6-6 with TRBJ2-5, with D possibly being TRBD1 (6 bases). V was pared by 8 bases and J by 5 bases, with 24 bases between. The CDR3 runs to 16 residues. CDR1 and CDR2 from the germline V gene are MNHNY and SVGAGI (reference sequence). The CDR3 region is CASQTSVRTVGETQYF. The CDR3, as DNA: TGTGCCAGCCAAACCTCCGTTCGGACAGTCGGGGAGACCCAGTACTTC.

With regard to this clone: This specimen includes other DNA sequences encoding the same CDR3. Written as DNA, the CDR3 is TGTGCCTGGAGTGTAGGAGGGTCCTACAATGAGCAGTTCTTC. This codes for CAWSVGGSYNEQFF. This chain links TRBV30 with TRBJ2-1, with D possibly TRBD2 on 6 matching bases. The CDR3 is made up of 14 amino acids. Trimming shortened V by 0 bases and J by 1 base, and 7 bases separated the two germline ends. CDR1 is GTSNPN, CDR2 SVGIG, per germline (reference sequence).

V gene TRBV24-1 combines with J gene TRBJ1-2; 7 bases align to TRBD1. The V gene's germline CDR1 is KGHDR and CDR2 SFDVKD. This CDR3 comprises 15 residues. Germline trimming cut 2 bases from V and 8 bases from J; bases unmatched to any gene: 10. The CDR3 DNA reads as TGTGCCACCAGTGATTCGCGGAAGGGGGCGGCCGGCTACACCTTC. Protein product: CATSDSRKGAAGYTF.

The V call is TRBV19, the J call TRBJ1-6, with D maybe TRBD1 (6 bases). The V end was cut by 4 bases, the J end by 7 bases, with 11 bases between. The CDR3 contains 14 residues. Germline loops: CDR1 LNHDA, CDR2 SQIVND (reference sequence). CDR3 sequence (DNA): TGTGCCAGTAGTAAAGACAGGCAGAATTCACCCCTCCACTTT. As protein: CASSKDRQNSPLHF.

The rearrangement joins TRBV11-2 to TRBJ2-1, with 13 bases identical to TRBD2. The junction had 5 bases not matched to a gene; V was cut back by 1 base and J by 8 bases. This CDR3 contains 16 residues. CDR1 and CDR2 from the germline V gene are SGHAT and FQNNGV. CDR3 loop: CASSLGTSGRRDEQFF. In nucleotides, the CDR3 is TGTGCCAGCAGCTTAGGGACTAGCGGGAGAAGGGATGAGCAGTTCTTC.

This sequence joins TRBV2 and TRBJ2-2; D is perhaps TRBD2 (6 bases). The CDR3 runs to 14 residues. V was cut by 8 bases and J by 0 bases, with 10 bases left in between. Germline values: CDR1 SNHLY, CDR2 FYNNEI. The CDR3, as DNA: TGTGCCAGCCTGGGACTGACGAACACCGGGGAGCTGTTTTTT. Its translation: CASLGLTNTGELFF.

DNA for the CDR3: TGTGCCAGCAGCCAAGGCGTCAGCGGGAGAGGCAATGAGCAGTTCTTC. As protein: CASSQGVSGRGNEQFF. The chain is built from TRBV4-2 and TRBJ2-1; 8 positions match TRBD2. The germline V gene has CDR1 LGHNA and CDR2 YNFKEQ. CDR3 length: 16 amino acids. With 1 base clipped from V and 6 bases from J, the junction kept 8 bases outside the gene matches.

This chain links TRBV3-1 (or the pseudogene TRBV3-2) with TRBJ2-7, with a tentative D call TRBD1 (6 bases). This CDR3 is 16 amino acids long. Germline V gene lookup returns CDR1 LGHDT and CDR2 YNNKEL (reference sequence). V lost 1 base and J lost 4, with 17 bases in between. This CDR3 reads CASSQGLLGQKYEQYF. The DNA of the CDR3 is TGTGCCAGCAGCCAAGGTCTTCTGGGACAAAAATACGAGCAGTACTTC.

The chain couples TRBV29-1 to TRBJ2-1; TRBD1 agrees at 10 bases. V dropped 8 bases and J dropped 7; count of bases not matched to a gene: 5. The germline CDR1 and CDR2 sequences are SQVTM and ANQGSEA. CDR3 length equals 12 residues. The CDR3 loop reads CSIRQGANEQFF. CDR3 coding DNA: TGCAGCATAAGACAGGGGGCGAATGAGCAGTTCTTC.

V is TRBV30 and J is TRBJ1-1; maybe TRBD1 (6 bases). This CDR3 spans 13 amino acids. Germline lookup yields CDR1 GTSNPN and CDR2 SVGIG (reference sequence). V was pared by 4 bases and J by 1 base, with 10 bases between. For the CDR3, the DNA is TGTGCCTGGACCGGGACACCGAACACTGAAGCTTTCTTT. Translated, it gives CAWTGTPNTEAFF. The full variable domain, its missing parts supplied by reference TRBV30 and TRBJ1-1, is SQTIHQWPATLVQPVGSPLSLECTVEGTSNPNLYWYRQAAGRGLQLLFYSVGIGQISSEVPQNLSASRPQDRQFILSSKKLLLSDSGFYLCAWTGTPNTEAFFGQGTRLTVV.

The chain links TRBV6-5 to TRBJ1-5, with 9 bases lining up with TRBD1. Germline loops: CDR1 MNHEY, CDR2 SVGAGI. The junction had 8 bases not matched to a gene; V was cut back by 5 bases and J by 6 bases. The CDR3 is made up of 15 amino acids. CDR3 loop: CASSRTGDEGQPQHF. CDR3 DNA: TGTGCCAGCAGTCGGACAGGGGATGAAGGTCAGCCCCAGCATTTT.

The chain joins TRBV27 to TRBJ1-1, with TRBD1 matching over 7 bases. The ends lost 7 bases at V and 1 base at J; junction bases unmatched: 9. Per germline, CDR1 MNHEY and CDR2 SMNVEV (reference sequence). CDR3 length equals 15 residues. DNA for the CDR3: TGTGCCAGCACCCCGAGGGGGCGCCGGAACACTGAAGCTTTCTTT. It encodes CASTPRGRRNTEAFF.

The chain links TRBV6-5 to TRBJ1-3; D possibly corresponds to TRBD1 (5 bases). Germline CDR1 reads MNHEY; CDR2 reads SVGAGI. CDR3 length: 14 amino acids. V was pared by 6 bases and J by 0 bases, with 9 bases between. In DNA, the CDR3 is TGTGCCAGCAGGGGGGGACCCTCTGGAAACACCATATATTTT. This encodes CASRGGPSGNTIYF.

The V call is TRBV7-2, the J call TRBJ2-5; TRBD1 aligns across 7 bases. J was trimmed by 5 bases and V by 5 bases; bases with no gene match: 11. Germline V gene data show CDR1 as SGHTA and CDR2 as FQGNSA. The CDR3 loop spans 15 amino acids. The CDR3 region has the DNA TGTGCCAGCAGCCTAGGGGCAGGGGGATTGGAGACCCAGTACTTC. It specifies CASSLGAGGLETQYF.

V gene TRBV6-6 combines with J gene TRBJ2-2; TRBD1 matches at 7 bases. CDR3 length: 16 residues. Germline lookup yields CDR1 MNHNY and CDR2 SVGAGI (reference sequence). The ends lost 2 bases at V and 4 bases at J; junction bases unmatched: 7. In DNA form, the CDR3 reads TGTGCCAGCAGTTACGAGGGGGCGCGAATCACCGGGGAGCTGTTTTTT. This translates into CASSYEGARITGELFF.

The V gene is TRBV9, the J gene TRBJ2-7; no clear D gene. Between the trimmed V and J ends, which lost 2 bases and 6 bases, there was a span of 15 bases. CDR1 is SGDLS, CDR2 YYNGEE, per germline. This CDR3 contains 14 residues. In DNA form, the CDR3 reads TGTGCCAGCAGCGTGGGTAATGTCCGAGGCGAGCAGTACTTC. It yields the protein CASSVGNVRGEQYF.